This T cell receptor beta chain is drawn from a study of T cells in Graves' hyperthyroidism and ophthalmopathy. Background on the study: Before treatment of any kind, peripheral blood was taken at initial diagnosis.

Study observations and caveats: Among thyroid clonotypes expanded above 0.001, most also appeared in blood.

Each diagnosis drew on symptoms, thyroxine, TRAb, thyroid ultrasound and orbital computed tomography findings. The table lists this clonotype with many counts. Its antigen is currently unknown. There were TCR beta CDR3 regions amplified from RNA transcripts. TCR CDR3 underwent first-round RT-PCR with the HTBI primer set. One entry per CDR3 protein, called by TCRdb with MiXCR from the multiplex PCR reads. The table lists some 510,000 distinct CDR3 sequences, less than 25% of them singletons. Germline CDR1 SGHRS, CDR2 YFSETQ. The J segment lost 3 bases and the V segment lost 2 bases, leaving 7 bases of the junction unmatched. The CDR3 runs to 15 residues.

The V gene is TRBV5-1, the J gene TRBJ1-2; 7 nucleotides align to TRBD1. The TCR was taken from a man aged 18 to 30 with Graves' hyperthyroidism. Source material: blood. CDR3 nucleotides: TGCGCCAGCAGCTTTGACAGGGCTACTGACTATGGCTACACCTTC. Residues: CASSFDRATDYGYTF.